What follows describes a single T cell receptor (beta chain). Germline values: CDR1 KGHSH, CDR2 LQKENI. This CDR3 is 13 amino acids long. The V end lost 8 bases, the J end lost 6 bases, and 16 bases lay between the germline ends. The assay was immunoSEQ multiplex PCR, and TCRdb's table has in-frame clones only and misses some. In the table there are more than 200,000 clones, just over 90% of which are singletons. These data originate in a study of blood T cell repertoires in COVID-19. The clonotype originates from a woman under 30 who had recovered from COVID-19. This rearrangement joins TRBV18 to TRBJ1-2; D unresolved. The sample taken for sequencing was PBMCs or T cells enriched from blood (not recorded which). The CDR3 DNA reads as TGTGCCAGCCTCCCTCCGTCATCTAATGGCTACACCTTC. Translated, it gives CASLPPSSNGYTF.